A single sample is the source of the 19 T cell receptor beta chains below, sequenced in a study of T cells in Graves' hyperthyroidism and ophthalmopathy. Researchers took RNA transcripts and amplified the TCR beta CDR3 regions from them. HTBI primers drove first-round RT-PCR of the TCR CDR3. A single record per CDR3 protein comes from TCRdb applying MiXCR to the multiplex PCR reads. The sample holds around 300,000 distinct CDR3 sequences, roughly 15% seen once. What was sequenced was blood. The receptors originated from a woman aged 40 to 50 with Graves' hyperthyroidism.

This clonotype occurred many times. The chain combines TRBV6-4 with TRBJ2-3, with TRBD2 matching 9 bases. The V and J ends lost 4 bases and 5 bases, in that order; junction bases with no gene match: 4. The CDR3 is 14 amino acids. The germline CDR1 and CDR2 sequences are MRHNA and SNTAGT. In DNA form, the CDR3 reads TGTGCCAGCAGTGCTAGCGGGACAAGAGATACGCAGTATTTT. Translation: CASSASGTRDTQYF.

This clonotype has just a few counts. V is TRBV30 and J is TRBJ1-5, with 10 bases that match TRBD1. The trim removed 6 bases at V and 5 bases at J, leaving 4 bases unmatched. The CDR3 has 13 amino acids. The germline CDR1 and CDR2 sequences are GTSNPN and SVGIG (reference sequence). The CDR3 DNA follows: TGTGCCTGCGACAGGGGGCAATATCAGCCCCAGCATTTT. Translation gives CACDRGQYQPQHF.

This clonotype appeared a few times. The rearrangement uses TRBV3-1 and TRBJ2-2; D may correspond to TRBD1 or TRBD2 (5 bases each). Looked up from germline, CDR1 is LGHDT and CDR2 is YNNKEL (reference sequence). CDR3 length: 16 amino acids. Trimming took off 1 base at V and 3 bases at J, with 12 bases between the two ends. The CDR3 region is CASSQVAGADTGELFF. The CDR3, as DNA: TGTGCCAGCAGCCAAGTTGCCGGGGCCGACACCGGGGAGCTGTTTTTT.

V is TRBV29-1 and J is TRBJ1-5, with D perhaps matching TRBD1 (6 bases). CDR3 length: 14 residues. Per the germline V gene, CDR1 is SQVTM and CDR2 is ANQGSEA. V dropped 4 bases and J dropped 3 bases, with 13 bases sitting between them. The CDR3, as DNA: TGCAGCGTTGTCCCAGGGGACGCCAATCAGCCCCAGCATTTT. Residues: CSVVPGDANQPQHF.

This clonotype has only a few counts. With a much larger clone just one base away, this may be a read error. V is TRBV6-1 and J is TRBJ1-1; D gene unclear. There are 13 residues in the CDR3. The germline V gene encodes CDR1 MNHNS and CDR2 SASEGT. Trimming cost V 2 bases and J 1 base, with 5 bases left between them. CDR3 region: CASSEQPNTEAFF. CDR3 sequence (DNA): TGTGCCAGCAGTGAACAGCCGAACACTGAAGCTTTCTTT.

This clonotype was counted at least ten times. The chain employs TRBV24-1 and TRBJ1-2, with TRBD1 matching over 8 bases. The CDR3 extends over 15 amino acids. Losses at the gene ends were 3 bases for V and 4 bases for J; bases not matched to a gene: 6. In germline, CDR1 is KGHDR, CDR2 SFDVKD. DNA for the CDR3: TGTGCCACCAGTGATGGGGACAGGTCTCGCTATGGCTACACCTTC. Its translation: CATSDGDRSRYGYTF.

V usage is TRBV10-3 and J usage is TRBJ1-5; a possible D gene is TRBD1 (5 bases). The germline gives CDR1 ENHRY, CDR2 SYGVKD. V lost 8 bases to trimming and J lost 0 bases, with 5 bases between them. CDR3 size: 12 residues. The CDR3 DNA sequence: TGTGCCATCGGGGCTAGCAATCAGCCCCAGCATTTT. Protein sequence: CAIGASNQPQHF.

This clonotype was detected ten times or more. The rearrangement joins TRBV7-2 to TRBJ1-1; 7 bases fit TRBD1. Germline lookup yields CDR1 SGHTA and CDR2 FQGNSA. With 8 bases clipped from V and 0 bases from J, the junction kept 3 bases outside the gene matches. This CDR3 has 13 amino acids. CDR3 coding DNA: TGTGCCAGCGAACAGGGGATGAACACTGAAGCTTTCTTT. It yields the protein CASEQGMNTEAFF.

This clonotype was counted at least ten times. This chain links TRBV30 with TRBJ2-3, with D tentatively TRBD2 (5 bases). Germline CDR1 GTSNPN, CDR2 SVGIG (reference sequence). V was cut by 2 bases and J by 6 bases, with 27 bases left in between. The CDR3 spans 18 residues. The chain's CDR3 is CAWSPLGSRGRKVDTQYF. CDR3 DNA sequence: TGTGCCTGGAGTCCCCTAGGGTCTCGAGGGCGAAAGGTGGATACGCAGTATTTT.

DNA for the CDR3: TGCAGTGGGTTTTCCGGGTCAGCTCAATCTGGGGCCAACGTCCTGACTTTC. It codes for CSGFSGSAQSGANVLTF. This chain connects TRBV20-1 to TRBJ2-6; D not certain. Germline values: CDR1 DFQATT, CDR2 SNEGSKA (reference sequence). V lost 7 bases and J 1 base, leaving 20 bases between the germline ends. The CDR3 contains 17 residues.

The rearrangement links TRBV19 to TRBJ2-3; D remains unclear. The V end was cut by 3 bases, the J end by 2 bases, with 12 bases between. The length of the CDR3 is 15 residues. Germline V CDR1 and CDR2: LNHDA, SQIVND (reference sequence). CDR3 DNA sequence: TGTGCCAGTAGTATGAGTCTATCTACCACAGATACGCAGTATTTT. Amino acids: CASSMSLSTTDTQYF.

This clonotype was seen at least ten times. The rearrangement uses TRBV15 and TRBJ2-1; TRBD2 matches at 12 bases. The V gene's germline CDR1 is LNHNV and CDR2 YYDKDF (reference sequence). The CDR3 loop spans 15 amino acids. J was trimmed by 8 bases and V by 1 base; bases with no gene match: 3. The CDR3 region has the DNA TGTGCCACCAGCAGAGCTAGCGGGAGGGAGGATGAGCAGTTCTTC. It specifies CATSRASGREDEQFF.

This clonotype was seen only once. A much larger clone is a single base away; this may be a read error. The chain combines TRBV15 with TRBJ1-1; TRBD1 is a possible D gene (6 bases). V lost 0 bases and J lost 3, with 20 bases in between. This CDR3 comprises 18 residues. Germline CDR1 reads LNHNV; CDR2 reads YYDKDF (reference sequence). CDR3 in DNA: TGTGCCACCAGCAGAGAACGTCGCCGGACAGCAAGTTACACTGAAGCTTTCTTT. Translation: CATSRERRRTASYTEAFF.

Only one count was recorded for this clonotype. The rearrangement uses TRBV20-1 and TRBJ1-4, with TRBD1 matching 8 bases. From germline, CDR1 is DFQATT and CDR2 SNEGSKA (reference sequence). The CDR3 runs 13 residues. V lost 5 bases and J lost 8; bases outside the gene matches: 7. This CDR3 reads CSASQGAGEKLFF. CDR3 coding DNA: TGCAGTGCTTCTCAGGGGGCGGGCGAAAAACTGTTTTTT.

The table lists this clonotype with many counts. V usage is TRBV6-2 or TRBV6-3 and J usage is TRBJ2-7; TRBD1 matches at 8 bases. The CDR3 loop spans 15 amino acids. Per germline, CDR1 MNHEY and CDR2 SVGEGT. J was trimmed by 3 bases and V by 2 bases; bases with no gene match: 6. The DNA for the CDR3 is TGTGCCAGCAGTTACCCGGACAGGGTCCACTACGAGCAGTACTTC. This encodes CASSYPDRVHYEQYF.

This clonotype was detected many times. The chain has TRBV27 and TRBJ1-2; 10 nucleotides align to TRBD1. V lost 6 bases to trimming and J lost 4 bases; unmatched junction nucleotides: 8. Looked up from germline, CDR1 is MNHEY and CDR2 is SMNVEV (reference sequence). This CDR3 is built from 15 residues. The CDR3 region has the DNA TGTGCCAGCAGAATCGACAGGGGGCGCTTCTATGGCTACACCTTC. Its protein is CASRIDRGRFYGYTF.

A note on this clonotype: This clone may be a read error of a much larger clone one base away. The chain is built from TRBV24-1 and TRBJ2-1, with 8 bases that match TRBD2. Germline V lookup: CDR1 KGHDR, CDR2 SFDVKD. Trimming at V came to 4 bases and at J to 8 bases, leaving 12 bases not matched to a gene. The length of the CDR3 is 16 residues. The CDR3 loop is CATSDPSGSDNDEQFF. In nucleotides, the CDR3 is TGTGCCACCAGTGACCCAAGCGGGAGCGATAACGATGAGCAGTTCTTC.

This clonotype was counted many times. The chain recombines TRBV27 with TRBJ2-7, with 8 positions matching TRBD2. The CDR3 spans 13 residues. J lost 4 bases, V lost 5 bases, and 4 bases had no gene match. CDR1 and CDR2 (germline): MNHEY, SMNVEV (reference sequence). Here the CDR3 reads CASSPGGAYEQYF. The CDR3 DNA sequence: TGTGCCAGCAGTCCCGGGGGGGCATACGAGCAGTACTTC.

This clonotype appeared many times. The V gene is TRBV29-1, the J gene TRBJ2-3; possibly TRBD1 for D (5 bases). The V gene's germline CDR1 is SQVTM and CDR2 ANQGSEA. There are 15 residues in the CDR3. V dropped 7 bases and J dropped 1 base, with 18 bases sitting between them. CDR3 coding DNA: TGCAGCGGTACGACAGTTGCCGATCGCACAGATACGCAGTATTTT. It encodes CSGTTVADRTDTQYF.